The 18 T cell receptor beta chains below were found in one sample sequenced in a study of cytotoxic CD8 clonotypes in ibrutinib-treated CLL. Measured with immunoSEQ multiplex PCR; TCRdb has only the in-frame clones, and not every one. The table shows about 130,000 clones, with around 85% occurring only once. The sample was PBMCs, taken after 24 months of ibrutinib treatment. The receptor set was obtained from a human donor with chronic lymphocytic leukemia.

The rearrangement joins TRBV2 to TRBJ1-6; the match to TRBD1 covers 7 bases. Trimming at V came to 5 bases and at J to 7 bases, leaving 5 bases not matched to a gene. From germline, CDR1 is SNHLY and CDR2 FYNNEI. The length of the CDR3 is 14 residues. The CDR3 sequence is CASSPTGTNSPLHF. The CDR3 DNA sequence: TGTGCCAGCAGTCCGACAGGGACGAATTCACCCCTCCACTTT.

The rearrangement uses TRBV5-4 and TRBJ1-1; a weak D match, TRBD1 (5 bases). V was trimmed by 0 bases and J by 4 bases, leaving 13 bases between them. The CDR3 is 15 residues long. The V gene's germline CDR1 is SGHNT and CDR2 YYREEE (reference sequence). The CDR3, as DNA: TGTGCCAGCAGCTTGGGGGGGAGAGGGGCCACTGAAGCTTTCTTT. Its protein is CASSLGGRGATEAFF.

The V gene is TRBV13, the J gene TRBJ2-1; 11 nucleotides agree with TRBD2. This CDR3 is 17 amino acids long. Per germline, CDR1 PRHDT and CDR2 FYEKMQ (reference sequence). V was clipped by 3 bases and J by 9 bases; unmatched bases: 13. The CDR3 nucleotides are TGTGCCAGCAGCTTCCTTAGACTAGCGGGGCTTAATCCTGAGCAGTTCTTC. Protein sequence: CASSFLRLAGLNPEQFF.

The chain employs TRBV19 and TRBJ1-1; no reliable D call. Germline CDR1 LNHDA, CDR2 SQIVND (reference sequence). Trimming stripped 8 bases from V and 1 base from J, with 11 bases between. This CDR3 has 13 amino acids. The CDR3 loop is CASRGPRNTEAFF. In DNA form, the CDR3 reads TGTGCCAGTCGAGGTCCCCGGAACACTGAAGCTTTCTTT.

CDR3 sequence: CASSVERQKNIQYF. CDR3 nucleotides: TGTGCCAGCAGTGTAGAGCGGCAAAAAAACATTCAGTACTTC. The chain recombines TRBV6-1 with TRBJ2-4; possibly TRBD2 for D (5 bases). This CDR3 region has 14 residues. V was shortened by 4 bases and J by 4 bases, with 11 bases between the two germline ends. Germline values: CDR1 MNHNS, CDR2 SASEGT.

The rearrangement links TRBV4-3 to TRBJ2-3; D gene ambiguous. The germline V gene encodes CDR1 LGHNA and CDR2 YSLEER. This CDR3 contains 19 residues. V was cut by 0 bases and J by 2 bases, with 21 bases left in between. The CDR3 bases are TGCGCCAGCAGCCAAGATCCCCCGAGGCAAGGGAAATTCACAGATACGCAGTATTTT. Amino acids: CASSQDPPRQGKFTDTQYF.

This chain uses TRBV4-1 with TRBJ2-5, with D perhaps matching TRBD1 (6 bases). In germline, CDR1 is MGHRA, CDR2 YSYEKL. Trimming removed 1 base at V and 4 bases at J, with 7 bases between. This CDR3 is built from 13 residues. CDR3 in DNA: TGCGCCAGCAGCCAAGTCAGGGGAGAGACCCAGTACTTC. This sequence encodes CASSQVRGETQYF.

The CDR3 region has the DNA TGTGCCAGCTCACCGATAGGGACGGCCTTCGTAGAGACCCAGTACTTC. Amino acid sequence: CASSPIGTAFVETQYF. V and J are TRBV18 and TRBJ2-5, with D perhaps TRBD1 or TRBD2 (5 bases each). The V gene's germline CDR1 is KGHSH and CDR2 LQKENI. V lost 3 bases and J 4 bases, leaving 18 bases between the germline ends. The CDR3 sequence is 16 residues long.

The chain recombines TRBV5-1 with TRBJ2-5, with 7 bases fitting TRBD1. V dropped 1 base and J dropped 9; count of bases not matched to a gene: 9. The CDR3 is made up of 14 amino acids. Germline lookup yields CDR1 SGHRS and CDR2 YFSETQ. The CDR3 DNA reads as TGCGCCAGCAGCTTGAAGACAGGGTGGAGAGCCCAGTACTTC. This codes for CASSLKTGWRAQYF.

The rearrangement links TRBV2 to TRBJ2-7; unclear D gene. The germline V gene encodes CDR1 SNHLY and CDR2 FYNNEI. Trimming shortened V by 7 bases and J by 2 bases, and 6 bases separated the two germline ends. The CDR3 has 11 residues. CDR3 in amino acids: CASNLAYEQYF. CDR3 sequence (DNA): TGTGCCAGCAATCTCGCCTACGAGCAGTACTTC.

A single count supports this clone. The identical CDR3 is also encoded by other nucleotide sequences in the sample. CDR3 DNA: TGTGCCAGCAGTTTATCCGGCTACACTGAAGCTTTCTTT. This encodes CASSLSGYTEAFF. The chain uses TRBV28 and TRBJ1-1; no clear D. Germline V lookup: CDR1 MDHEN, CDR2 SYDVKM. This CDR3 is built from 13 residues. Trimming took off 1 base at V and 3 bases at J, with 6 bases between the two ends.

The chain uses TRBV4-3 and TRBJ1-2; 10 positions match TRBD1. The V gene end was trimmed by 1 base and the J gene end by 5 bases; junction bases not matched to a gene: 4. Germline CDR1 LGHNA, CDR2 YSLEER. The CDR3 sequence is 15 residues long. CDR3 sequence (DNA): TGCGCCAGCAGCCAAGGGGGACAGGGGAAGTATGGCTACACCTTC. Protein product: CASSQGGQGKYGYTF.

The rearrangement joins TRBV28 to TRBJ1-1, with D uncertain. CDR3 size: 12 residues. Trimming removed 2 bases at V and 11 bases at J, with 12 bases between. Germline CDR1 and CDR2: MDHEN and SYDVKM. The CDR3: CASSLKVFQAFF. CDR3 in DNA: TGTGCCAGCAGTTTAAAGGTATTCCAGGCTTTCTTT.

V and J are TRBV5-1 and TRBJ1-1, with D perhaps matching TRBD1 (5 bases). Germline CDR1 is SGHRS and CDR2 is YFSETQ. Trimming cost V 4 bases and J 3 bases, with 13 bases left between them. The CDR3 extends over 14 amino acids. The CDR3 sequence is CASSGVRGDTEAFF. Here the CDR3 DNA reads TGCGCCAGCAGCGGGGTACGGGGGGACACTGAAGCTTTCTTT.

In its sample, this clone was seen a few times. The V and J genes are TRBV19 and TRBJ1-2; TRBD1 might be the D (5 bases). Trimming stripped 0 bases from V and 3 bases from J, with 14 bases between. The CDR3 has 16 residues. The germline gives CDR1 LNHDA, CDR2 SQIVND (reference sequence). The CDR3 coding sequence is TGTGCCAGTAGTATAGACGGTCGCAGGGACCACTATGGCTACACCTTC. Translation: CASSIDGRRDHYGYTF.

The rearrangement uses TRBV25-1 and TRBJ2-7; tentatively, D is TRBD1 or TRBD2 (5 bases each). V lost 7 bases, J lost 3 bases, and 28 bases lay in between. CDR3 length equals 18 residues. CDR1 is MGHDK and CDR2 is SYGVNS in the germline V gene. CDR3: CASMWTRVIGTQYYEQYF. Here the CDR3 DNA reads TGTGCCAGCATGTGGACCCGAGTCATTGGGACGCAGTACTACGAGCAGTACTTC.

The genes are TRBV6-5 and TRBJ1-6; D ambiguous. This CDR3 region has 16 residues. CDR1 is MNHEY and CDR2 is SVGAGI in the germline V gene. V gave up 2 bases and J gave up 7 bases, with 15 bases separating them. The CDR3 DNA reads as TGTGCCAGCAGTTACCAGCACCTTTCGAAGAATTCACCCCTCCACTTT. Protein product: CASSYQHLSKNSPLHF.

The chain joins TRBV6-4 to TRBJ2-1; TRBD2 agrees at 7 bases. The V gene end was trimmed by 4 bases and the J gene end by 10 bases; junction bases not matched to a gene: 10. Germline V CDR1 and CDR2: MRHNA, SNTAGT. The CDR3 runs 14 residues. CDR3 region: CASSGAGEGSEQFF. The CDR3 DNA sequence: TGTGCCAGCAGTGGTGCGGGAGAGGGTTCGGAGCAGTTCTTC.